This T cell receptor beta chain was obtained from a study of beta chain features in type 1 diabetes. In regard to this clone: As yet, its antigen is unknown.

As every portion of the isolated RNA was reverse transcribed, the sequencing read expressed TCRB transcripts. Mean read depth for naive, central memory and regulatory T cell samples was approximately 3.57 million reads. Repertoires were generated with immunoSEQ multiplex PCR, while TCRdb's copy carries only in-frame clones and drops some. The table includes approximately 250,000 clones, around 15% detected once. Study results and caveats: Moderately but significantly shorter TCRB CDR3s were found in Type 1 diabetes patients in all four CD4+ subsets. Healthy donors had naive, central memory and Treg TCRB repertoires that appeared less similar than those seen among patients.

Every participating donor gave one draw, a heparinised blood sample averaging around 100 mL. Sequenced: naive CD4+ T cells from blood. This receptor was taken from a man aged 25-40 years with type 1 diabetes.

CDR3 bases: TGTGCCATCAGTGATCTCAACACCGGGGAGCTGTTTTTT. Encoded protein: CAISDLNTGELFF. The V and J genes are TRBV10-3 and TRBJ2-2; no definite D call. Germline V gene lookup returns CDR1 ENHRY and CDR2 SYGVKD. The CDR3 sequence is 13 residues long. Between the trimmed V and J ends, which lost 3 bases and 2 bases, there was a span of 4 bases.